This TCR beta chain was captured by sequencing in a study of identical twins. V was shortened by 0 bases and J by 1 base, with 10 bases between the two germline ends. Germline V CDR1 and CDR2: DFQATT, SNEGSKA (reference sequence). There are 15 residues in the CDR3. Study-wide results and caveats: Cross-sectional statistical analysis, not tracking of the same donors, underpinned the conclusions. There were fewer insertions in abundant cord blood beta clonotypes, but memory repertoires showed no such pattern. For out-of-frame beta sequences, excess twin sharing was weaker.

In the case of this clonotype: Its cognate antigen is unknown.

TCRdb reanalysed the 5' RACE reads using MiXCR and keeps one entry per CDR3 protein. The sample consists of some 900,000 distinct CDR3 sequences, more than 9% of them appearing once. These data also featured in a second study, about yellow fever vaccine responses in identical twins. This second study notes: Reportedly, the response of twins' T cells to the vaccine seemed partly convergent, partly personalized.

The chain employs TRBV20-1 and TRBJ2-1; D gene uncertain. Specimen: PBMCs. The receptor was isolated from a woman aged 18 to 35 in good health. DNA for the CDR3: TGCAGTGCTAGAGATTCGCGAGATTCCTACAATGAGCAGTTCTTC. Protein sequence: CSARDSRDSYNEQFF.